This is a list of T cell receptor beta chains from one sample in a study of T cells in Graves' hyperthyroidism and ophthalmopathy. From the multiplex PCR reads, TCRdb called clonotypes with MiXCR, one entry per CDR3 protein. The table has roughly 840,000 distinct CDR3 sequences, roughly 37% seen once. Material: blood. The receptors here all came from a man between 18 and 35 years old with Graves' hyperthyroidism. CDR3s leave out the opening cysteine and the closing phenylalanine or tryptophan. Each record gives: CDR3 protein, V gene.

CDR3 protein: ASSRGTGDTGELF
V gene: TRBV11-2

CDR3 protein: SVRTGNTEAF
V gene: TRBV29-1

CDR3 protein: ASSYHPGTSVQETQY
V gene: TRBV5-5

CDR3 protein: ASSSPAGTGTGELF
V gene: TRBV11-1

CDR3 protein: ASSPELRDWARGTQY
V gene: TRBV7-9

CDR3 protein: SVGWGTGDTGELF
V gene: TRBV29-1

CDR3 protein: ASSDLGGYGYT
V gene: TRBV10-2

CDR3 protein: SVTDRGRSSGANVLT
V gene: TRBV29-1

CDR3 protein: ATARDGIDQPQH
V gene: TRBV24-1

CDR3 protein: ASSSIPGAGGANVLT
V gene: TRBV5-4

CDR3 protein: ASSLRDRRGNTIY
V gene: TRBV7-8

CDR3 protein: ASSSLGTGWLNTEAF
V gene: TRBV7-3

CDR3 protein: ASSDSDRGHYEQY
V gene: TRBV2

CDR3 protein: ASSVGREEGYT
V gene: TRBV7-9

CDR3 protein: ASSAFLKETQY
V gene: TRBV9

CDR3 protein: ASSLLGGVNEQY
V gene: TRBV5-8

CDR3 protein: AVSGGSNQPQH
V gene: TRBV10-3

CDR3 protein: ASSVGGGTGAYEQY
V gene: TRBV9

CDR3 protein: SIGSMNTEAF
V gene: TRBV29-1

CDR3 protein: ASSEFRVRGTYGYT
V gene: TRBV25-1

CDR3 protein: ASMASETQY
V gene: TRBV6-6

CDR3 protein: ASSPWDHNQPQH
V gene: TRBV2

CDR3 protein: ASSQDQPHYEQY
V gene: TRBV4-3

CDR3 protein: ASSGTGTGDAGANVLT
V gene: TRBV5-1

CDR3 protein: ASRRGRHSPLH
V gene: TRBV14

CDR3 protein: ASSQVQGSAEKLF
V gene: TRBV4-1

CDR3 protein: SHAREETQY
V gene: TRBV29-1

CDR3 protein: ASSLTWGANQPQH
V gene: TRBV6-1

CDR3 protein: ASSQEGHGTEAF
V gene: TRBV9

CDR3 protein: ASSSPGWEQY
V gene: TRBV12-3/TRBV12-4

CDR3 protein: SSWTAPDGYT
V gene: TRBV29-1

CDR3 protein: ASRASTGTTSEQY
V gene: TRBV5-8

CDR3 protein: RAGTGALTPSPLH
V gene: TRBV20-1

CDR3 protein: ATSSLGTVYGYT
V gene: TRBV15

CDR3 protein: ASSSLDSLNTEAF
V gene: TRBV12-3/TRBV12-4

CDR3 protein: ASSYSRGQGETQY
V gene: TRBV6-5

CDR3 protein: ASSLEQGVLGYT
V gene: TRBV12-3/TRBV12-4

CDR3 protein: ASTLGYNSPLH
V gene: TRBV19

CDR3 protein: ATSSEGGEAF
V gene: TRBV15

CDR3 protein: SVGPGTGGSGYT
V gene: TRBV29-1

CDR3 protein: AIPEKGEGQPQH
V gene: TRBV3-1

CDR3 protein: SARVQGQGDHEQY
V gene: TRBV20-1

CDR3 protein: SARDSLMDQY
V gene: TRBV20-1

CDR3 protein: SLEGFGSYEQY
V gene: TRBV29-1

CDR3 protein: ASSLERAEAF
V gene: TRBV5-8

CDR3 protein: ASSSGTSGYYEQY
V gene: TRBV7-9

CDR3 protein: ASSSNRGVNTEAF
V gene: TRBV7-9

CDR3 protein: ASSLEAGGHSTEAF
V gene: TRBV7-9

CDR3 protein: ASSLMRFKWETQY
V gene: TRBV7-8

CDR3 protein: ASSQELGVRLEQY
V gene: TRBV4-1

CDR3 protein: ASSRGRAVETQY
V gene: TRBV10-2

CDR3 protein: ASSQEGLNTGELF
V gene: TRBV5-4

CDR3 protein: ASSERQSAEAF
V gene: TRBV2

CDR3 protein: ASRPGEETQY
V gene: TRBV12-3/TRBV12-4

CDR3 protein: AISAVGDSPLH
V gene: TRBV10-3

CDR3 protein: SVALGEEAF
V gene: TRBV29-1

CDR3 protein: ASSKKTGGEQY
V gene: TRBV7-9

CDR3 protein: AISAQASNEKLF
V gene: TRBV10-3

CDR3 protein: ASSYLTGNTEAF
V gene: TRBV5-1